Given below is one T cell receptor (beta chain) in context. The antigen remains unidentified. The sample belongs to a study of T cells after posttransplantation cyclophosphamide. Whole-study results and caveats: Blood and skin or GI T cell repertoires showed limited TRB overlap. Recipient CMV seropositivity and CMV reactivation strongly tracked TRB clonality.

Control samples came 1 year after myeloablative marrow transplants with methotrexate plus calcineurin inhibitor. The germline V gene has CDR1 MNHNY and CDR2 SVGAGI (reference sequence). This CDR3 region has 15 residues. J lost 6 bases, V lost 8 bases, and 14 bases had no gene match. Assay used: immunoSEQ multiplex PCR; TCRdb lists only in-frame clones, some missing. The table records approximately 15,000 clones, 80% to 90% of them present only once. The receptor's source is a male patient aged 25-45 years who received an allogeneic stem cell transplant from an unrelated donor, was CMV-positive, and had acute and chronic GVHD. Some of these T cells may belong to the graft donor. This chain joins TRBV6-6 and TRBJ2-7, with 9 nucleotides matching TRBD2. The input for sequencing was PBMCs, taken roughly 470 days after allogeneic stem cell transplant with calcineurin inhibitor and methotrexate. The CDR3 loop is CASAFDGGGAFEQYF. DNA of the CDR3: TGTGCCAGCGCGTTTGATGGCGGGGGGGCCTTCGAGCAGTACTTC.